These 16 T cell receptor beta chains originate from one sample sequenced in a study of T-cell memory formation after mild COVID-19. TCRdb called the 5' RACE reads again in MiXCR, with one record for every CDR3 protein. Counted here are 250,000 to 300,000 distinct CDR3 sequences, around 15% occurring once; the ten biggest clones make up around 23%. The sequenced sample was PBMCs or a T cell subset sorted from them (not recorded which). These receptors were collected from a young man who had mild COVID-19 (a few samples of this study predate the infection). Cell type and time point are not known.

This clonotype was detected only a few times. The chain uses TRBV12-5 and TRBJ1-4; 10 nucleotides line up with TRBD1. J was trimmed by 5 bases and V by 11 bases; bases with no gene match: 8. CDR3 length: 14 amino acids. Germline-derived CDR1 and CDR2 are LGHNT and FRNRAP. The CDR3 nucleotides are TGTGCTGGGATCCCGGGACAGGGGAATGAAAAACTGTTTTTT. Amino acids: CAGIPGQGNEKLFF.

This clonotype was counted only a few times. The genes are TRBV2 and TRBJ2-2; 7 bases align to TRBD2. The germline V gene encodes CDR1 SNHLY and CDR2 FYNNEI. The CDR3 has 14 residues. Trimming at V came to 3 bases and at J to 4 bases, leaving 2 bases not matched to a gene. The CDR3 is CASSDPGGTGELFF. In nucleotides, the CDR3 is TGTGCCAGCAGTGACCCGGGGGGCACCGGGGAGCTGTTTTTT.

This clonotype was detected only a few times. In DNA form, the CDR3 reads TGTGCCAGCAGCTTATTTCAGGGCACAGTGGATACGCAGTATTTT. It is translated as CASSLFQGTVDTQYF. The rearrangement joins TRBV7-2 to TRBJ2-3; D is perhaps TRBD1 (5 bases). The CDR3 length is 15 residues. V was trimmed by 2 bases and J by 6 bases, leaving 15 bases between them. Germline V CDR1 and CDR2: SGHTA, FQGNSA.

This clonotype was counted ten times or more. V and J are TRBV5-1 and TRBJ2-2; tentative D call: TRBD1 (5 bases). This CDR3 has 14 amino acids. Germline V gene sequence: CDR1 SGHRS, CDR2 YFSETQ. Trimming took 2 bases from V and 7 from J, leaving 12 bases between them. In DNA, the CDR3 is TGCGCCAGCAGCTTCTCGCAGGGCGGCGGGGAGCTGTTTTTT. Its protein product is CASSFSQGGGELFF.

The rearrangement joins TRBV7-2 to TRBJ2-3; tentatively, D is TRBD1 or TRBD2 (6 bases each). Germline V gene data show CDR1 as SGHTA and CDR2 as FQGNSA. The V end lost 8 bases, the J end lost 10 bases, and 19 bases lay between the germline ends. The CDR3 covers 13 residues. The CDR3 DNA follows: TGTGCCAGCTCACAGGGCGGGAATCGTGCGCAGTATTTT. Amino acids: CASSQGGNRAQYF.

This clonotype was detected a few times. The chain joins TRBV4-1 to TRBJ1-1, with 9 nucleotides matching TRBD1. From germline, CDR1 is MGHRA and CDR2 YSYEKL. This CDR3 is built from 16 residues. V lost 2 bases, J lost 5 bases, and 9 bases stayed unmatched. CDR3 sequence (DNA): TGCGCCAGCAGCCAAATATCCGGGACAGGGTCTACTGAAGCTTTCTTT. This encodes CASSQISGTGSTEAFF.

The gene calls are TRBV7-9 and TRBJ1-1; D is ambiguous. V lost 6 bases and J 5 bases, leaving 16 bases between the germline ends. CDR3 length: 14 amino acids. Looked up from germline, CDR1 is SEHNR and CDR2 is FQNEAQ (reference sequence). The DNA for the CDR3 is TGTGCCAGCAGTCCCCCTTCGGGGAGGACTGAAGCTTTCTTT. It specifies CASSPPSGRTEAFF.

The CDR3 region has the DNA TGTGCCAGCAGCGCAGGGGGACCGACTAACTATGGCTACACCTTC. It is translated as CASSAGGPTNYGYTF. The rearrangement links TRBV9 to TRBJ1-2, with 7 positions matching TRBD1. Germline loops: CDR1 SGDLS, CDR2 YYNGEE. The CDR3 extends over 15 amino acids. Losses at the gene ends were 3 bases for V and 0 bases for J; bases not matched to a gene: 5.

The rearrangement joins TRBV9 to TRBJ2-1, with 9 bases aligning to TRBD2. This CDR3 has 16 residues. The V segment lost 3 bases and the J segment 4 bases; nucleotides outside the gene matches: 8. CDR1 and CDR2 (germline): SGDLS, YYNGEE. Written as DNA, the CDR3 is TGTGCCAGCAGCGAAGCAAGCGGGGGGCCATACAATGAGCAGTTCTTC. Residues: CASSEASGGPYNEQFF.

This clonotype has more than one count but fewer than ten. V and J are TRBV3-1 and TRBJ2-3, with 7 nucleotides matching TRBD2. J gave up 5 bases and V 0 bases, and 8 bases lay outside the gene matches. The CDR3 runs to 16 residues. Germline CDR1 and CDR2: LGHDT and YNNKEL (reference sequence). CDR3 sequence: CASSQEPSGVKDTQYF. Here the CDR3 DNA reads TGTGCCAGCAGCCAAGAGCCTAGCGGAGTGAAAGATACGCAGTATTTT.

This clonotype was found a few times. The J gene is TRBJ2-3, the V gene TRBV4-3, with a possible D match to TRBD2 (6 bases). CDR3 size: 14 residues. Trimming removed 0 bases from V and 6 bases from J, with 10 bases in between. Germline assignment: CDR1 LGHNA and CDR2 YSLEER. The CDR3 loop is CASSQEDGSDTQYF. CDR3 nucleotides: TGCGCCAGCAGCCAAGAGGACGGGAGCGATACGCAGTATTTT.

The chain links TRBV5-5 to TRBJ1-1; the D gene is possibly TRBD1 (6 bases). There are 13 residues in the CDR3. Germline-derived CDR1 and CDR2 are SGHKS and YYEKEE (reference sequence). The V and J ends lost 5 bases and 10 bases respectively, with 18 bases between them. CDR3 protein: CASRLDRFVGAFF. Here the CDR3 DNA reads TGTGCCAGCAGACTCGACAGGTTCGTGGGAGCTTTCTTT.

There are many counts of this clonotype. CDR3 residues: CASSQERGRAYEQYF. CDR3 bases: TGCGCCAGCAGCCAAGAAAGGGGACGCGCGTACGAGCAGTACTTC. V gene TRBV4-1 combines with J gene TRBJ2-7; the D gene could be TRBD1 or TRBD2 (5 bases each). V was clipped by 0 bases and J by 4 bases, with 13 bases between them. Germline CDR1 is MGHRA and CDR2 is YSYEKL. The CDR3 extends over 15 amino acids.

For the CDR3, the DNA is TGTGCCAGCAGCCCCCCCAAGGGGAGCAGAGAGACCCAGTACTTC. Protein sequence: CASSPPKGSRETQYF. V and J are TRBV13 and TRBJ2-5; either TRBD1 or TRBD2 may supply D (5 bases each). From germline, CDR1 is PRHDT and CDR2 FYEKMQ (reference sequence). The CDR3 has 15 amino acids. V was pared by 5 bases and J by 4 bases, with 17 bases between.

The chain recombines TRBV20-1 with TRBJ2-3; D might be TRBD2 (6 bases). This CDR3 has 16 amino acids. Trimming pared 3 bases from V and 6 bases from J, leaving 22 bases between. Germline CDR1 DFQATT, CDR2 SNEGSKA (reference sequence). CDR3 bases: TGCAGTGCTAGGAAGGGCAGGTCACTGAGCGGGGATACGCAGTATTTT. Its translation is CSARKGRSLSGDTQYF.

This clonotype was seen at least ten times. V usage is TRBV7-9 and J usage is TRBJ2-1, with TRBD2 matching over 11 bases. V trimming: 5 bases; J trimming: 9 bases; junction bases outside the gene matches: 9. Germline values: CDR1 SEHNR, CDR2 FQNEAQ (reference sequence). CDR3 length: 15 amino acids. The CDR3 DNA reads TGTGCCAGCAGCGCCCGACTAGCGGGGCCGGGTGAGCAGTTCTTC. This gives the protein CASSARLAGPGEQFF.